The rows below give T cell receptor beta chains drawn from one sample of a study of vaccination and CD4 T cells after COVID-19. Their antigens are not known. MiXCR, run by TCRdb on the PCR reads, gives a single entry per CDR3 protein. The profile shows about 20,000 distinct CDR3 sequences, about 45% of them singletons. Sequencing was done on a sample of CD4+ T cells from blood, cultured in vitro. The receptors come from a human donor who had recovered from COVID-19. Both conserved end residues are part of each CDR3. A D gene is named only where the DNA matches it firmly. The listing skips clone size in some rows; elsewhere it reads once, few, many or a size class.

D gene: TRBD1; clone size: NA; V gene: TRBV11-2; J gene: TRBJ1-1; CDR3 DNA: TGTGCCAGCAGCCCCCTAGGGACAGGGACAATCGAAGCTTTCTTT; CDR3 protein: CASSPLGTGTIEAFF
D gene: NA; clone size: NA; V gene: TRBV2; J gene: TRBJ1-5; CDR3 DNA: TGTGCCAGCAGTTTGGGGGTGCGGCAGCCCCAGCATTTT; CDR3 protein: CASSLGVRQPQHF
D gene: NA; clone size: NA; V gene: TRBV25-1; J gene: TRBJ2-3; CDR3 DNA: TGTGCCAGCAGTGACCGGGCCGACGGGATAATCGCTACGCAGTATTTT; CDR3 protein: CASSDRADGIIATQYF
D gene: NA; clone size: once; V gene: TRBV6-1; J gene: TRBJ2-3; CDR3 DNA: TGTGCCAGCAGTGAAGTAACGGGCCCAGATACGCAGTATTTT; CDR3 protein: CASSEVTGPDTQYF
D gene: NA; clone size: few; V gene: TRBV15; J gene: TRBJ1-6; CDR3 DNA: TGTGCCACCAGCGGCAGCTCCTATAATTCACCCCTCCACTTT; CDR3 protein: CATSGSSYNSPLHF
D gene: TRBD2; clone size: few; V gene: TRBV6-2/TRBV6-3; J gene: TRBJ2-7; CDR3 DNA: TGTGCCAGCAGTTACTCAACTAGCGGGGGCTACGAGCAGTACTTC; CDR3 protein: CASSYSTSGGYEQYF
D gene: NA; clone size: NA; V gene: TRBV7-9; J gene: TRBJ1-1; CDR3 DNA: TGTGCCAGCAGCTCAAATCATGGGGGCACTGAAGCTTTCTTT; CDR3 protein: CASSSNHGGTEAFF
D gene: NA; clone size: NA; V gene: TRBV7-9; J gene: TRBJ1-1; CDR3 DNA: TGTGCCAGCAGCTTAGCGCGAGGGCTGGGGGGCACTGAAGCTTTCTTT; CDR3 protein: CASSLARGLGGTEAFF
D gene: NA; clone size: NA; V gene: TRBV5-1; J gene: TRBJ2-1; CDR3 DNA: TGCGCCAGCAGCTTAGCCCGGAACAATGAGCAGTTCTTC; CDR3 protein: CASSLARNNEQFF
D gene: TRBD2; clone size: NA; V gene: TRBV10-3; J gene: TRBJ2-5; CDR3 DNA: TGTGCCATCAGTGAGTCGAGAGCGATCGGGGGGGAGACCCAGTACTTC; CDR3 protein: CAISESRAIGGETQYF
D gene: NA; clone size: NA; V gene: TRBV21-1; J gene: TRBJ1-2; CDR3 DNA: TGTGCCAGCAGCAAAGCACCTCCGGGACAGGGTTACTATGGCTACACCTTC; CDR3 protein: CASSKAPPGQGYYGYTF
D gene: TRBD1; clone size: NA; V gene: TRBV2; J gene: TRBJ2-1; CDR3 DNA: TGTGCCAGCAGGGACAGGGTTTACTCCTACAATGAGCAGTTCTTC; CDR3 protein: CASRDRVYSYNEQFF
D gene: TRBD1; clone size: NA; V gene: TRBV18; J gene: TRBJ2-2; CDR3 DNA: TGTGCCAGCGCGCCGGGACAGGGGGCCGGGGAGCTGTTTTTT; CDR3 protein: CASAPGQGAGELFF
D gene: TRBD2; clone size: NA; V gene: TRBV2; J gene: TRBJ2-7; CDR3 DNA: TGTGCCAGCAGGACCACTAGCGGAGGCTACGAGCAGTACTTC; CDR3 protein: CASRTTSGGYEQYF
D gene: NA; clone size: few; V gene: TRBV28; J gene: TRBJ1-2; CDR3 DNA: TGTGCCAGCACCCCGACCCATCACTATGGCTACACCTTC; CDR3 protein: CASTPTHHYGYTF
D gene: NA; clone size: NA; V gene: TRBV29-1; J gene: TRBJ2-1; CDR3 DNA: TGCAGCGTTGAAATCTTCCGGGAGCGGAATGAGCAGTTCTTC; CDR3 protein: CSVEIFRERNEQFF
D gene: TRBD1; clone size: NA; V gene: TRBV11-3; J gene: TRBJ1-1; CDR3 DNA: TGTGCCAGCAGCTTAGGGGGACAGTACACTGAAGCTTTCTTT; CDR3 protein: CASSLGGQYTEAFF
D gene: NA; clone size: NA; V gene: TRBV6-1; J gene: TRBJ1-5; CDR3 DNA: TGTGCCAGCAGAGCCCGGGACCGCAATCAGCCCCAGCATTTT; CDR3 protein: CASRARDRNQPQHF
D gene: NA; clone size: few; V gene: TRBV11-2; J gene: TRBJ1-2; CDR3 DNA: TGTGCCAGCAGTCGACGGGGCGCTAACTATGGCTACACCTTC; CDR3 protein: CASSRRGANYGYTF
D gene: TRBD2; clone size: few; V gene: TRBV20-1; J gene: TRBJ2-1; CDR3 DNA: TGCAGTGCTAGTGGGGGACTAGCGGGAGGATATGAGCAGTTCTTC; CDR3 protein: CSASGGLAGGYEQFF
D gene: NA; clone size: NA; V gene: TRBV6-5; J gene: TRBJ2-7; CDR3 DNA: TGTGCCAGCAGTTACAGGGGGACTATCTACGAGCAGTACTTC; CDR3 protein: CASSYRGTIYEQYF
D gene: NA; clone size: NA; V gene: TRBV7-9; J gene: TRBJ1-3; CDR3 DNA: TGTGCCAGCAGCCTCCGGGACAAGTGGAACACCATATATTTT; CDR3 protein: CASSLRDKWNTIYF